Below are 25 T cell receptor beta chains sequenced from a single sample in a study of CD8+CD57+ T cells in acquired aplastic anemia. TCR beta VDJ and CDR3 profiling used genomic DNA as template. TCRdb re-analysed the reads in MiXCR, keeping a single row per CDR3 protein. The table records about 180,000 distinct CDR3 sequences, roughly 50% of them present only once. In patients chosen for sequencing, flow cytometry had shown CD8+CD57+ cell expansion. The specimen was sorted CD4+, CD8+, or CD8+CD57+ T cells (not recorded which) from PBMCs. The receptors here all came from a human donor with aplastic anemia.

The DNA of the CDR3 is TGTGCTGGCGGGCTAGGGGGCATGAACACTGAAGCTTTCTTT. Residues: CAGGLGGMNTEAFF. V usage is TRBV10-3 and J usage is TRBJ1-1; 7 nucleotides line up with TRBD1. Germline V gives CDR1 ENHRY, CDR2 SYGVKD. CDR3 length: 14 residues.

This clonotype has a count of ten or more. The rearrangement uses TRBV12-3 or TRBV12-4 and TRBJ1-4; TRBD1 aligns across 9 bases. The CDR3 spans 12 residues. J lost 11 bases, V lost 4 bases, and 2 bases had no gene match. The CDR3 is CASSSTGGKLFF. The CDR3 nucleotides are TGTGCCAGCAGTTCGACAGGGGGGAAACTGTTTTTT.

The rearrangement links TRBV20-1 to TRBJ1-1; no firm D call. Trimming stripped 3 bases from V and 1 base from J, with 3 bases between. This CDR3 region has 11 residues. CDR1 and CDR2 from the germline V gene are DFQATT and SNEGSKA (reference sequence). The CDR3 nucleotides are TGCAGTGCTAGCAGGAACACTGAAGCTTTCTTT. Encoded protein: CSASRNTEAFF.

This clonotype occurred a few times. CDR3 loop: CSARLAGGTGELFF. CDR3 DNA: TGCAGTGCTAGACTAGCGGGGGGAACCGGGGAGCTGTTTTTT. The chain recombines TRBV20-1 with TRBJ2-2; 11 bases match TRBD2. CDR3 size: 14 residues. Trimming removed 2 bases from V and 5 bases from J; junction bases left unmatched: 1. Germline assignment: CDR1 DFQATT and CDR2 SNEGSKA (reference sequence).

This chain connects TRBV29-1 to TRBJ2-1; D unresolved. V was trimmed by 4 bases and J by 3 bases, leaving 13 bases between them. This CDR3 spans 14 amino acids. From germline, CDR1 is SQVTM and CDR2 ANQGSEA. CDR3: CSVGLASFYNEQFF. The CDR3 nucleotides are TGCAGCGTTGGACTGGCCAGCTTCTACAATGAGCAGTTCTTC.

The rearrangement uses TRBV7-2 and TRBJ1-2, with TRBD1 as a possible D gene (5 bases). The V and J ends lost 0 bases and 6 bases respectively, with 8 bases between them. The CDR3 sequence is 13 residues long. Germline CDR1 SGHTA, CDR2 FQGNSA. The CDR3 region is CASSLAGANGYTF. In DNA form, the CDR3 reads TGTGCCAGCAGCTTAGCCGGGGCTAATGGCTACACCTTC.

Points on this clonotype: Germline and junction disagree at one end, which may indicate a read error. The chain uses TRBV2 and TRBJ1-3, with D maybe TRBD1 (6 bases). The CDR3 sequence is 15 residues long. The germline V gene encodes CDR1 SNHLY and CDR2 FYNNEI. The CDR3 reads CASKILGGPGNTIHF. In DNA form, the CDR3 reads TGTGCCAGCAAGATCCTGGGGGGGCCTGGAAACACCATACATTTT.

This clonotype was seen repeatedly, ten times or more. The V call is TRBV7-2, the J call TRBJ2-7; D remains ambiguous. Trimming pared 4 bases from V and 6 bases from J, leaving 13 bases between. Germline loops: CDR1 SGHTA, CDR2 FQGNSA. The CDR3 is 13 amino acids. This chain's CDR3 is CASSSSRATEQYF. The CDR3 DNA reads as TGTGCCAGCAGCTCCAGCCGGGCTACCGAGCAGTACTTC.

The CDR3 sequence: CSARHAGTVNYGYTF. CDR3 in DNA: TGCAGTGCTAGACATGCCGGGACGGTGAATTATGGCTACACCTTC. The genes are TRBV20-1 and TRBJ1-2; tentative D call: TRBD1 (5 bases). Germline V gene data show CDR1 as DFQATT and CDR2 as SNEGSKA (reference sequence). The CDR3 length is 15 residues. V lost 2 bases and J lost 5, with 18 bases in between.

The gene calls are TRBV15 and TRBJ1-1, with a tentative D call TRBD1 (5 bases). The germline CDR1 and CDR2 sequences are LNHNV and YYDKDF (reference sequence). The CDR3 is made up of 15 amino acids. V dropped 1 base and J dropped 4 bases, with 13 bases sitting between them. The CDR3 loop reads CATSRALGVSTEAFF. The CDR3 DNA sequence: TGTGCCACCAGCAGAGCCTTAGGGGTGAGCACTGAAGCTTTCTTT.

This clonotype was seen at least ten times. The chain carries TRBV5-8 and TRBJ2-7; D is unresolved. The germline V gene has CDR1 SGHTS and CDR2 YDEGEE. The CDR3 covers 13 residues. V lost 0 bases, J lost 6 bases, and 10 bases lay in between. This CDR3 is CASSLGLVREQYF. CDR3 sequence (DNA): TGTGCCAGCAGCTTGGGGCTAGTTCGCGAGCAGTACTTC.

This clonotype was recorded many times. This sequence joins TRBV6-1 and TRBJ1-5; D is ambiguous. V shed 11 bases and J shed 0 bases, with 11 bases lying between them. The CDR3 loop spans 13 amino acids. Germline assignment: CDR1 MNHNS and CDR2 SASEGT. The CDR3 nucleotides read TGTGCCTCCTCAGCTTATAGCAATCAGCCCCAGCATTTT. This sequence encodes CASSAYSNQPQHF.

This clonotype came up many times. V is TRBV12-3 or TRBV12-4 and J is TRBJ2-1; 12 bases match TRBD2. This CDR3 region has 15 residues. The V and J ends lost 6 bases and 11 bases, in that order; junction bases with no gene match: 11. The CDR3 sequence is CASSSRTSGGTQQFF. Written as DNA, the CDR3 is TGTGCCAGCAGCTCCCGTACTAGCGGGGGGACCCAGCAGTTCTTC.

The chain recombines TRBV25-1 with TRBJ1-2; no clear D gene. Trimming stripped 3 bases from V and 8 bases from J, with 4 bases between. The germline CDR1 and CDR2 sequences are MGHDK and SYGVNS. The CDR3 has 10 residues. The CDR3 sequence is CASSDAGYTF. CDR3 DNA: TGTGCCAGCAGTGATGCAGGCTACACCTTC.

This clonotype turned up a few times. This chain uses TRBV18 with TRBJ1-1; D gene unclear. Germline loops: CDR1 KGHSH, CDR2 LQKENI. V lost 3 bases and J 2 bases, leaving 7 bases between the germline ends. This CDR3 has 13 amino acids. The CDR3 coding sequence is TGTGCCAGCTCACCGGACCTAAACACTGAAGCTTTCTTT. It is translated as CASSPDLNTEAFF.

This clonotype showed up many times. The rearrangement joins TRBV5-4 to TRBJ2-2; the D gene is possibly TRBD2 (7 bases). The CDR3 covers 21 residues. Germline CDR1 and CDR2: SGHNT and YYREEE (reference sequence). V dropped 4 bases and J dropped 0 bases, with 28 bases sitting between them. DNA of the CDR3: TGTGCCAGCAGCCTGGGCCCGCGGGGGACAACAATCCAACCGAACACCGGGGAGCTGTTTTTT. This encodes CASSLGPRGTTIQPNTGELFF.

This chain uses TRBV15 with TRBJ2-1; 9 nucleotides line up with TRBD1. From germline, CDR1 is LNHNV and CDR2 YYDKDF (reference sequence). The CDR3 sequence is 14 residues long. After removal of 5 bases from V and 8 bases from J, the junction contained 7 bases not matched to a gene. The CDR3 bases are TGTGCCACCAGCGGGGACAGGGAAACCGATGAGCAGTTCTTC. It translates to CATSGDRETDEQFF.

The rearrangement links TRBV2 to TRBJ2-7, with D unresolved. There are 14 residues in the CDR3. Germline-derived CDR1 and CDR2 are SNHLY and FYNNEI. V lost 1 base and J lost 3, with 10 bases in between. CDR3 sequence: CASSEGHLDYEQYF. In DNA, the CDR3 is TGTGCCAGCAGTGAAGGGCACCTTGACTACGAGCAGTACTTC.

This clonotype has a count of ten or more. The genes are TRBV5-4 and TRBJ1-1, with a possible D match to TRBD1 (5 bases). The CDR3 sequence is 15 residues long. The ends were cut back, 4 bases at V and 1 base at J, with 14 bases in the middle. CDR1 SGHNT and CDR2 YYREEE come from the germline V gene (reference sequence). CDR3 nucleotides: TGTGCCAGCAGCCAGCAGCTTGGACAGAACACTGAAGCTTTCTTT. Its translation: CASSQQLGQNTEAFF. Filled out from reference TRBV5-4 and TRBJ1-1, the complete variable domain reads ETGVTQSPTHLIKTRGQQVTLRCSSQSGHNTVSWYQQALGQGPQFIFQYYREEENGRGNFPPRFSGLQFPNYSSELNVNALELDDSALYLCASSQQLGQNTEAFFGQGTRLTVV.

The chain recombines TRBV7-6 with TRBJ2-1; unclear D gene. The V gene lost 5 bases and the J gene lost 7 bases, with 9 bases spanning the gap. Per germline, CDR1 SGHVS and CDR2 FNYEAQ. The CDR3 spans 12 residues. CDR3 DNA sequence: TGTGCCAGCAGCCCGAGCCTGAATGAGCAGTTCTTC. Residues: CASSPSLNEQFF.

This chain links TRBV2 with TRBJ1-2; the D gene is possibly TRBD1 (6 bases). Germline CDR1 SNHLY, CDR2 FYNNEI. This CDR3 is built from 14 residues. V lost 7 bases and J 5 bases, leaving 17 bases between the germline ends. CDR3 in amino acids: CASNYRAAKYGYTF. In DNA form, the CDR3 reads TGTGCCAGCAATTACAGGGCCGCCAAATATGGCTACACCTTC.

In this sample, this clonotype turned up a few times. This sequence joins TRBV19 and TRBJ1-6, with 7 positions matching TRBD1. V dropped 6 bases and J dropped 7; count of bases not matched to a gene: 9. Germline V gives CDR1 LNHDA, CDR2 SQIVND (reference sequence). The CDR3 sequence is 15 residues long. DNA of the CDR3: TGTGCCAGTAGCCCCCAAACAGGGGTCAATTCACCCCTCCACTTT. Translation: CASSPQTGVNSPLHF.

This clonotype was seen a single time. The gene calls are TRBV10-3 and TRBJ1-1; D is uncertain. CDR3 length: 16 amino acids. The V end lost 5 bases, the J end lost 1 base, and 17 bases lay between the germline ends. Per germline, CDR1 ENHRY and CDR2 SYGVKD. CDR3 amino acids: CAISRITRRRNTEAFF. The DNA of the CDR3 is TGTGCCATCAGTCGTATAACCCGACGGAGGAACACTGAAGCTTTCTTT.

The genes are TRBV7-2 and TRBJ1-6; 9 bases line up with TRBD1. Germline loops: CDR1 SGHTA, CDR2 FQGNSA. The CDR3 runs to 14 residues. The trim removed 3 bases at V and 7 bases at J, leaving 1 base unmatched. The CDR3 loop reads CASSFGTGNSPLHF. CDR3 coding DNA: TGTGCCAGCAGCTTCGGGACAGGGAATTCACCCCTCCACTTT.

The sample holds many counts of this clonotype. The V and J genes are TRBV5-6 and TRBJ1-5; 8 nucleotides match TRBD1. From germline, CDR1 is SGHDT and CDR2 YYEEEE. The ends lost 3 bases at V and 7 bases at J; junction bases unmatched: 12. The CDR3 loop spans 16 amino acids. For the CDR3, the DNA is TGTGCCAGCAGCTCCCGGACAGGGAGGGTATTGCAGCCCCAGCATTTT. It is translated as CASSSRTGRVLQPQHF.